A few counts support the clone carrying this T cell receptor beta chain. The data stem from a study of blood T cells in healthy people across ages. At the level of the study: About one barcoded TCR beta cDNA was captured per two T cells.

V shed 3 bases and J 5 bases; nucleotides not matched to a gene: 7. Germline V gives CDR1 SGHRS, CDR2 YFSETQ. This CDR3 is built from 14 residues. A second PCR, run for roughly 7 to 12 cycles, used a sample-barcoded 5' primer plus a J-beta primer mix. TCRdb reprocessed the 5' RACE reads via MiXCR and lists one record per CDR3 protein. The sample has about 770,000 distinct CDR3 sequences, around two fifths seen once; the top ten hold roughly 19%. The sequencing sample was made of blood. The TCR was taken from a man in his sixties in good health. The V and J genes are TRBV5-1 and TRBJ2-7; 8 nucleotides align to TRBD1. The CDR3 DNA reads as TGCGCCAGCAGCTCAGGGACAGGAATCGACGAGCAGTACTTC. Translation gives CASSSGTGIDEQYF.